A selection of T cell receptor beta chains follows, all from one sample in a study of OX40 agonist ivuxolimab in advanced cancers. The repertoire was sequenced with immunoSEQ multiplex PCR; TCRdb's copy has only in-frame clones and lacks some. The sample carries fewer than 100,000 clones, roughly nine tenths recorded once. Material: CD4+ or CD8+ T cells sorted from blood, obtained in a trial of the OX40 agonist ivuxolimab. The receptors were gathered from an adult with an advanced solid tumor such as melanoma, head and neck, liver or kidney cancer. Each CDR3 is given with its conserved first and last residue. Each record gives: CDR3 protein, V gene, J gene.

cdr3_aa: CASGVGGHMDSTDTQYF
v_call: TRBV10-2
j_call: TRBJ2-3

cdr3_aa: CSVEGRIMNTEAFF
v_call: TRBV29-1
j_call: TRBJ1-1

cdr3_aa: CASSRNGLGYQETQYF
v_call: TRBV5-1
j_call: TRBJ2-5

cdr3_aa: CASRDRGQEMNTEAFF
v_call: TRBV28
j_call: TRBJ1-1

cdr3_aa: CASAPTGGGYTGELFF
v_call: TRBV4-3
j_call: TRBJ2-2

cdr3_aa: CASDLDGLNEKLFF
v_call: TRBV5-1
j_call: TRBJ1-4

cdr3_aa: CASSITVLPQETQYF
v_call: TRBV19
j_call: TRBJ2-5

cdr3_aa: CATSRGGASKAPYF
v_call: TRBV15
j_call: TRBJ2-7

cdr3_aa: CASSPAGGPPGANVLTF
v_call: TRBV4-2
j_call: TRBJ2-6

cdr3_aa: CASSLGGAGGHEQYF
v_call: TRBV7-9
j_call: TRBJ2-7

cdr3_aa: CASSSDRGEGSPLHF
v_call: TRBV7-2
j_call: TRBJ1-6

cdr3_aa: CASSEDRVYGYTF
v_call: TRBV5-6
j_call: TRBJ1-2

cdr3_aa: CASSQSFNSGREPQHF
v_call: TRBV4-3
j_call: TRBJ1-5

cdr3_aa: CASSQLGGIRPNYGYTF
v_call: TRBV4-3
j_call: TRBJ1-2

cdr3_aa: CASSWPGQGDTEAFF
v_call: TRBV28
j_call: TRBJ1-1

cdr3_aa: CASSVPQTSGGETNTQYF
v_call: TRBV9
j_call: TRBJ2-3

cdr3_aa: CASSLVGDTQYF
v_call: TRBV7-2
j_call: TRBJ2-3

cdr3_aa: CASSLGTGGYNEQFF
v_call: TRBV11-3
j_call: TRBJ2-1

cdr3_aa: CASSPPGGNQPQHF
v_call: TRBV18
j_call: TRBJ1-5

cdr3_aa: CASSPDRSSEAFF
v_call: TRBV5-6
j_call: TRBJ1-1

cdr3_aa: CASSLVGDYGYTF
v_call: TRBV5-5
j_call: TRBJ1-2

cdr3_aa: CSVSGLSEKLFF
v_call: TRBV29-1
j_call: TRBJ1-4

cdr3_aa: CASSFTSTNEQFF
v_call: TRBV5-1
j_call: TRBJ2-1

cdr3_aa: CARQRSKGSGEAFF
v_call: TRBV9
j_call: TRBJ1-1

cdr3_aa: CASSLGRGNTEAFF
v_call: TRBV7-8
j_call: TRBJ1-1

cdr3_aa: CASPRQEQYF
v_call: TRBV19
j_call: TRBJ2-7

cdr3_aa: CASSDLTTQVKAFF
v_call: TRBV9
j_call: TRBJ1-1

cdr3_aa: CASSLGMPGSSGNTIYF
v_call: TRBV7-2
j_call: TRBJ1-3

cdr3_aa: CSVDRGATDTQYF
v_call: TRBV29-1
j_call: TRBJ2-3

cdr3_aa: CASSVGTSGGPPHNEQFF
v_call: TRBV9
j_call: TRBJ2-1

cdr3_aa: CASSGQDQETQYF
v_call: TRBV6-1
j_call: TRBJ2-5

cdr3_aa: CASSSGTSGGPSGELFF
v_call: TRBV5-1
j_call: TRBJ2-2

cdr3_aa: CSVEVGRNTEAFF
v_call: TRBV29-1
j_call: TRBJ1-1

cdr3_aa: CASSLEETQYF
v_call: TRBV5-1
j_call: TRBJ2-5

cdr3_aa: CASSTNSGNTIYF
v_call: TRBV9
j_call: TRBJ1-3

cdr3_aa: CASSGQGIYEQYF
v_call: TRBV2
j_call: TRBJ2-7

cdr3_aa: CASRRDQGVIGEQYF
v_call: TRBV28
j_call: TRBJ2-7

cdr3_aa: CASSYSPSYGYTF
v_call: TRBV6-6
j_call: TRBJ1-2

cdr3_aa: CASSYGTANEKLFF
v_call: TRBV7-9
j_call: TRBJ1-4

cdr3_aa: CASSPTGDSRGYTF
v_call: TRBV5-1
j_call: TRBJ1-2

cdr3_aa: CAISLDRDNSPLHF
v_call: TRBV10-3
j_call: TRBJ1-6

cdr3_aa: CAISESRGQSEAFF
v_call: TRBV10-3
j_call: TRBJ1-1

cdr3_aa: CASSLAGALDNEQFF
v_call: TRBV7-2
j_call: TRBJ2-1

cdr3_aa: CASSFAGNTGELFF
v_call: TRBV5-4
j_call: TRBJ2-2

cdr3_aa: CASSQDWGSDEKLFF
v_call: TRBV4-1
j_call: TRBJ1-4

cdr3_aa: CASRNRTTNEKLFF
v_call: TRBV2
j_call: TRBJ1-4

cdr3_aa: CASSYSGQGGTDTQYF
v_call: TRBV6-5
j_call: TRBJ2-3

cdr3_aa: CASSELQGMDEKLFF
v_call: TRBV10-2
j_call: TRBJ1-4

cdr3_aa: CAISESRETQYF
v_call: TRBV10-3
j_call: TRBJ2-5

cdr3_aa: CASSLVDTGELFF
v_call: TRBV11-3
j_call: TRBJ2-2

cdr3_aa: CASSLGASPSYNEQFF
v_call: TRBV7-2
j_call: TRBJ2-1

cdr3_aa: CASSEASGTF
v_call: TRBV6-5
j_call: TRBJ1-2

cdr3_aa: CASSRMGADNEQFF
v_call: TRBV7-3
j_call: TRBJ2-1

cdr3_aa: CASSELGESYGYTF
v_call: TRBV2
j_call: TRBJ1-2

cdr3_aa: CAWSKDSTDTQYF
v_call: TRBV30
j_call: TRBJ2-3

cdr3_aa: CASSPKVGESYEQYF
v_call: TRBV7-3
j_call: TRBJ2-7

cdr3_aa: CASSQRQGAETQYF
v_call: TRBV7-2
j_call: TRBJ2-5

cdr3_aa: CASSETASNTGELFF
v_call: TRBV18
j_call: TRBJ2-2

cdr3_aa: CAISGINRGQIDTQYF
v_call: TRBV10-3
j_call: TRBJ2-3

cdr3_aa: CASRQGSSGANVLTF
v_call: TRBV19
j_call: TRBJ2-6